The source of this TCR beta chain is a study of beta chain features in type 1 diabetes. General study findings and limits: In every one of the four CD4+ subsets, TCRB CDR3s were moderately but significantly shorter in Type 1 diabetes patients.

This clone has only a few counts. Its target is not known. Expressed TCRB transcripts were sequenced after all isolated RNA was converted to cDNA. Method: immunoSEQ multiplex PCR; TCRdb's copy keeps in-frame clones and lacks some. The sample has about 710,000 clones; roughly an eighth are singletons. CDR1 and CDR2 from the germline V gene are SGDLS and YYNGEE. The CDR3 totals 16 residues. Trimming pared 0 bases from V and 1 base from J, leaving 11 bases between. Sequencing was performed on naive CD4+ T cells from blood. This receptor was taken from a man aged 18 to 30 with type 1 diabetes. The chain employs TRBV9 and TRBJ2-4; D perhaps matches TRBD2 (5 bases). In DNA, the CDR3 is TGTGCCAGCAGCGTAGGGAGCGGTGCGGCCAAAAACATTCAGTACTTC. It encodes CASSVGSGAAKNIQYF.